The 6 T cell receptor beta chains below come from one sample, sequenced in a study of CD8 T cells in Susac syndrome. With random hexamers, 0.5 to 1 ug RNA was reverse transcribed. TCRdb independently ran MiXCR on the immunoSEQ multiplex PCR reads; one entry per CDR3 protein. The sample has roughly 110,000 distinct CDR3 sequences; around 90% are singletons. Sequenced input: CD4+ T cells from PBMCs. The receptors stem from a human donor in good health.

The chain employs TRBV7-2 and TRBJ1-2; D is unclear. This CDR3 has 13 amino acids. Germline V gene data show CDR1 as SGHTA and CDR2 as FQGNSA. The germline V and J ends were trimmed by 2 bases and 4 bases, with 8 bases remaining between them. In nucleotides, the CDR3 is TGTGCCAGCAGCTTATTCCAAGGCTATGGCTACACCTTC. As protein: CASSLFQGYGYTF.

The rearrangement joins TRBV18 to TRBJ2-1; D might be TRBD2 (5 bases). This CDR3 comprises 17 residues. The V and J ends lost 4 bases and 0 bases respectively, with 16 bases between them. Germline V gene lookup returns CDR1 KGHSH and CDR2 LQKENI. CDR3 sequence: CASSLGAGKSSYNEQFF. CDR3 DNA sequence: TGTGCCAGCTCACTAGGCGCGGGTAAGAGCTCCTACAATGAGCAGTTCTTC.

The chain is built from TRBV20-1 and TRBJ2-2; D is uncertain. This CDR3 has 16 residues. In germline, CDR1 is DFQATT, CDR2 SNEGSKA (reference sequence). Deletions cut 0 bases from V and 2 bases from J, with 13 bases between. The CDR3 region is CSARDLRTPNTGELFF. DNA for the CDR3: TGCAGTGCTAGAGATCTGCGTACTCCTAACACCGGGGAGCTGTTTTTT.

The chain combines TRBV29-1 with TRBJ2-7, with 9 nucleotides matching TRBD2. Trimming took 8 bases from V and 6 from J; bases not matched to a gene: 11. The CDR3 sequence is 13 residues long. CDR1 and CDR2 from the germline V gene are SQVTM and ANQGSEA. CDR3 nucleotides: TGCAGCTTCCAAGGGACAGCGGGAGGCGAGCAGTACTTC. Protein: CSFQGTAGGEQYF.

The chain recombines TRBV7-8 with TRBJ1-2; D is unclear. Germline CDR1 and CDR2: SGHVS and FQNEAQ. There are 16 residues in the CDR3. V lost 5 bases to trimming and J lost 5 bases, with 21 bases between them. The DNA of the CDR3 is TGTGCCAGCAGCCCAAAGGCGTTTTCCCTGTCGTATGGCTACACCTTC. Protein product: CASSPKAFSLSYGYTF.

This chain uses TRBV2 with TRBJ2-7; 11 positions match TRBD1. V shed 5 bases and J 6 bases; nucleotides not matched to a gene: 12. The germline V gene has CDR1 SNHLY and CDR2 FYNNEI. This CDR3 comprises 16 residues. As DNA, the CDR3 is TGTGCCAGCAGTTCCTGGACAGGGGGCGATATGCGCGAGCAGTACTTC. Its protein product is CASSSWTGGDMREQYF.